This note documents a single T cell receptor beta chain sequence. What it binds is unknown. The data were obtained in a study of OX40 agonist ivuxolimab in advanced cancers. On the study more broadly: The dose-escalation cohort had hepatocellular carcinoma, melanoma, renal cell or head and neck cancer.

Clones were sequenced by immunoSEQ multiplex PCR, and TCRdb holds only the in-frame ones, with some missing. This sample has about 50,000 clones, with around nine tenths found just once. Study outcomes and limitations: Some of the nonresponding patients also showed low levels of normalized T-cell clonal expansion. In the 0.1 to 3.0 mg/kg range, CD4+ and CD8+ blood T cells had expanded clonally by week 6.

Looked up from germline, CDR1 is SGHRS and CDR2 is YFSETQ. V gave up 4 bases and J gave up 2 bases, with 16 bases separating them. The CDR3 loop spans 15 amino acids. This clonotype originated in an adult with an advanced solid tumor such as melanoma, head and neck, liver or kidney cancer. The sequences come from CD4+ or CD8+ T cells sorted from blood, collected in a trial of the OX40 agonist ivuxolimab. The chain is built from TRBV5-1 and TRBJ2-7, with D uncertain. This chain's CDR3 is CASSLTERNPYEQYF. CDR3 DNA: TGCGCCAGCAGCCTAACAGAGCGCAACCCCTACGAGCAGTACTTC.